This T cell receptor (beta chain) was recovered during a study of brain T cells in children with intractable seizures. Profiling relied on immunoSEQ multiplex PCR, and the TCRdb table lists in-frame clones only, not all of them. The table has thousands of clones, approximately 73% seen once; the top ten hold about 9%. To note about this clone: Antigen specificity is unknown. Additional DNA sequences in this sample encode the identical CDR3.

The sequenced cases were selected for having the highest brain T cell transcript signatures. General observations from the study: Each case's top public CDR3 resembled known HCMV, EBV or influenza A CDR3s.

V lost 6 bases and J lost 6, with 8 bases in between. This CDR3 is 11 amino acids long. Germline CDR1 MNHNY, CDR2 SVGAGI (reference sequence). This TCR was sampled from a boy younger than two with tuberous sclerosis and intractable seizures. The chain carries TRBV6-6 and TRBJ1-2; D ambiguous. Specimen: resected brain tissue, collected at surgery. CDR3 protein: CASRTLDGYTF. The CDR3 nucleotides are TGTGCCAGCAGGACCCTAGATGGCTACACCTTC.